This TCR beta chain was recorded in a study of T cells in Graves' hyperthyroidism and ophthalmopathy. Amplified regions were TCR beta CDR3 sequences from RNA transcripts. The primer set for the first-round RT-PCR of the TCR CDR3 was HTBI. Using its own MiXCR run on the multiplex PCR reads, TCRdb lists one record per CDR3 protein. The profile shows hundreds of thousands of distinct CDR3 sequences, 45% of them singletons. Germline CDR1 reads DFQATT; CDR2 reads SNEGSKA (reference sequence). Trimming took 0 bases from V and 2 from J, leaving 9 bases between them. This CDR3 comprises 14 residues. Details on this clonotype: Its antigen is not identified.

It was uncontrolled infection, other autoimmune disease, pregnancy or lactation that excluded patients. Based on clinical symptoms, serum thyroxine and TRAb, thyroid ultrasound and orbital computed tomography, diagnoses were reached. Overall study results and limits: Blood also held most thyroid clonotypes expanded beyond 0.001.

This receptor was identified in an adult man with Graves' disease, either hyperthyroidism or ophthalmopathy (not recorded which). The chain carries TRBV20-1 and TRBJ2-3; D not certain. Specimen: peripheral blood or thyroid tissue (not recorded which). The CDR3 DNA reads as TGCAGTGCTAGAGAGGAGTCTTCCACAGATACGCAGTATTTT. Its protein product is CSAREESSTDTQYF.